Listed below are T cell receptor beta chains from one sample, sequenced in a study of early stage breast cancer tumors. Assay used: immunoSEQ multiplex PCR; TCRdb lists only in-frame clones, some missing. The sample lists 20,000 to 25,000 clones, 60% to 85% seen once, with about 27% in the top ten. Source material: blood. Receptor source: a person in their sixties or seventies with breast cancer. Both conserved end residues are part of each CDR3. D genes are given only for firm matches. Clone size appears in some rows only: once, few, many, or a class for an expanded clone.

CASSLDGDNSPLHF,TGTGCCAGCAGCTTGGATGGCGATAATTCACCCCTCCACTTT,TRBJ1-6,14,-,few,TRBV5-4
CASSLEGDNEQFF,TGCGCCAGCAGCTTGGAGGGAGACAATGAGCAGTTCTTC,TRBJ2-1,13,-,-,TRBV5-1
CASSLRPPQGNQPQHF,TGTGCCAGCAGTTTACGCCCACCACAAGGGAATCAGCCCCAGCATTTT,TRBJ1-5,16,-,-,TRBV27
CASRGQGGDEQFF,TGCGCCAGCAGGGGACAGGGGGGCGATGAGCAGTTCTTC,TRBJ2-1,13,TRBD1,-,TRBV4-1
CASSQIGPENQPQHF,TGTGCCAGCAGCCAAATAGGACCAGAGAATCAGCCCCAGCATTTT,TRBJ1-5,15,-,-,TRBV6-5
CASSSDLGFQPQHF,TGTGCCAGCAGCTCCGATTTAGGGTTTCAGCCCCAGCATTTT,TRBJ1-5,14,-,-,TRBV9
CAWGNGAQETQYF,TGTGCCTGGGGGAATGGGGCTCAAGAGACCCAGTACTTC,TRBJ2-5,13,-,-,TRBV30
CASSPLGDGSPDTQYF,TGTGCCAGCTCACCACTTGGTGATGGGTCCCCAGATACGCAGTATTTT,TRBJ2-3,16,-,-,TRBV18
CASSHSGTGTYEQYF,TGCGCCAGCAGCCACTCCGGGACAGGGACCTACGAGCAGTACTTC,TRBJ2-7,15,TRBD1,-,TRBV4-1
CSVTASAQGWYGYTF,TGCAGCGTCACCGCTAGTGCGCAGGGGTGGTATGGCTACACCTTC,TRBJ1-2,15,-,few,TRBV29-1
CASSLEAGAYNEQFF,TGTGCCAGCAGCTTAGAAGCGGGAGCTTACAATGAGCAGTTCTTC,TRBJ2-1,15,TRBD2,-,TRBV7-6
CASSMDPNEQYF,TGTGCCAGCAGCATGGACCCGAACGAGCAGTACTTC,TRBJ2-7,12,-,-,TRBV9
CASSLDARDRAWDTQYF,TGTGCCAGCAGCTTAGATGCAAGGGACAGGGCCTGGGATACGCAGTATTTT,TRBJ2-3,17,TRBD1,-,TRBV11-2
CASSLQGLGGVDTQYF,TGTGCCAGCAGCTTACAGGGACTAGGCGGGGTAGATACGCAGTATTTT,TRBJ2-3,16,TRBD2,-,TRBV7-3
CASSLGLAENEQFF,TGCGCCAGCAGCTTGGGTCTAGCTGAAAATGAGCAGTTCTTC,TRBJ2-1,14,-,-,TRBV5-1
CASSLALGNTGELFF,TGCGCCAGCAGCTTGGCGCTAGGCAACACCGGGGAGCTGTTTTTT,TRBJ2-2,15,-,-,TRBV5-1
CASSLRTGDEQFF,TGCGCCAGCAGCCTCCGGACAGGGGATGAGCAGTTCTTC,TRBJ2-1,13,TRBD1,-,TRBV4-1
CASSVLAGTDTQYF,TGTGCCAGCAGTGTTCTAGCGGGCACAGATACGCAGTATTTT,TRBJ2-3,14,TRBD2,-,TRBV6-1
CASSLAQGPWETQYF,TGTGCCAGCAGCTTAGCGCAGGGACCGTGGGAGACCCAGTACTTC,TRBJ2-5,15,-,once,TRBV7-6
CASSIRSSGNTIYF,TGTGCCAGCAGTATTAGGTCCTCTGGAAACACCATATATTTT,TRBJ1-3,14,-,-,TRBV6-1
CASSSWQGVAEAFF,TGTGCCAGCAGCTCCTGGCAGGGCGTCGCTGAAGCTTTCTTT,TRBJ1-1,14,-,-,TRBV11-2
CASSPTPGRVWDGYTF,TGCGCCAGCAGCCCCACACCGGGGAGGGTCTGGGATGGCTACACCTTC,TRBJ1-2,16,-,-,TRBV4-1
CASSFSGRSWTGAYGYTF,TGTGCCAGCAGTTTTTCCGGTCGGTCTTGGACAGGGGCCTATGGCTACACCTTC,TRBJ1-2,18,TRBD1,-,TRBV27
CASSLGLADVYEQYF,TGTGCCAGCAGCCTGGGACTAGCGGACGTCTACGAGCAGTACTTC,TRBJ2-7,15,TRBD2,-,TRBV11-2
CASSLASPGANVLTF,TGCGCCAGCAGCTTGGCCTCCCCTGGGGCCAACGTCCTGACTTTC,TRBJ2-6,15,-,once,TRBV5-1
CASSQVPVGGSGNTIYF,TGCGCCAGCAGCCAAGTCCCGGTTGGAGGCTCTGGAAACACCATATATTTT,TRBJ1-3,17,-,-,TRBV4-1
CASSLPQRDRGAYEQYF,TGTGCCAGCAGTTTACCCCAACGGGACAGAGGGGCCTACGAGCAGTACTTC,TRBJ2-7,17,TRBD1,-,TRBV27
CASSTGQGGVYFQETQYF,TGCGCCAGCAGCACGGGACAGGGGGGAGTCTATTTCCAAGAGACCCAGTACTTC,TRBJ2-5,18,TRBD1,-,TRBV5-1
CASSLGSGTKLFF,TGTGCCAGCAGTTTGGGTAGCGGGACAAAGCTGTTTTTT,TRBJ2-2,13,TRBD2,-,TRBV27
CASSLTPETEAFF,TGTGCTAGCAGCTTAACCCCAGAGACTGAAGCTTTCTTT,TRBJ1-1,13,-,-,TRBV7-7
CATNGRTLNGYTF,TGTGCCACCAATGGACGGACCCTTAATGGCTACACCTTC,TRBJ1-2,13,-,-,TRBV6-1
CASSVGPGTNYNEQFF,TGTGCCAGCAGCGTAGGCCCTGGGACTAACTACAATGAGCAGTTCTTC,TRBJ2-1,16,TRBD2,-,TRBV9
CASSVGPNTGELFF,TGTGCCAGCAGCGTAGGTCCGAACACCGGGGAGCTGTTTTTT,TRBJ2-2,14,-,-,TRBV9
CASSLVQGQNIQYF,TGTGCCAGCAGCTTAGTGCAGGGGCAAAACATTCAGTACTTC,TRBJ2-4,14,-,-,TRBV7-8
CASLRLGSYEQYF,TGTGCCAGTCTCCGCCTCGGTTCCTACGAGCAGTACTTC,TRBJ2-7,13,-,-,TRBV6-5
CASSLGISGNGYTF,TGTGCCAGCAGCTTAGGTATTTCGGGGAATGGCTACACCTTC,TRBJ1-2,14,-,-,TRBV11-2
CASSDPQSYEQYF,TGTGCCAGCAGTGATCCCCAGTCCTACGAGCAGTACTTC,TRBJ2-7,13,-,-,TRBV2
CASSLAAGYDEQFF,TGTGCCAGCAGTTTGGCAGCGGGGTACGATGAGCAGTTCTTC,TRBJ2-1,14,TRBD2,few,TRBV27
CASSLPYRGAWENIQYF,TGTGCCAGCAGCTTACCCTACAGGGGTGCTTGGGAAAACATTCAGTACTTC,TRBJ2-4,17,TRBD1,-,TRBV7-9
CAWSQGPSSGRGYEQYF,TGTGCCTGGAGTCAAGGCCCCTCTAGCGGGAGAGGCTACGAGCAGTACTTC,TRBJ2-7,17,TRBD2,-,TRBV30
CASSILTGDRYGYTF,TGTGCCAGTAGTATTTTGACAGGGGATCGATATGGCTACACCTTC,TRBJ1-2,15,TRBD1,-,TRBV19
CASSPQSTDTQYF,TGTGCCAGCTCACCGCAAAGCACAGATACGCAGTATTTT,TRBJ2-3,13,-,-,TRBV18
CASSLRAGVSYNEQFF,TGTGCCAGCAGCTTGAGAGCGGGAGTCTCCTACAATGAGCAGTTCTTC,TRBJ2-1,16,TRBD2,once,TRBV13
CASSQETGTGKNIQYF,TGCGCCAGCAGCCAAGAGACCGGGACAGGGAAAAACATTCAGTACTTC,TRBJ2-4,16,TRBD1,-,TRBV4-1
CASSVVSGSGTDTQYF,TGTGCCAGCAGCGTAGTTAGCGGGAGTGGCACAGATACGCAGTATTTT,TRBJ2-3,16,TRBD2,once,TRBV9
CASSVTGGQVDTQYF,TGTGCCAGCAGCGTAACGGGGGGGCAGGTAGATACGCAGTATTTT,TRBJ2-3,15,TRBD2,-,TRBV9
CSVLRQSDYGYTF,TGCAGCGTTCTCCGACAGAGCGACTATGGCTACACCTTC,TRBJ1-2,13,-,-,TRBV29-1
CASSLAGTGSYTEAFF,TGTGCCAGCAGCTTAGCGGGGACAGGGAGTTACACTGAAGCTTTCTTT,TRBJ1-1,16,TRBD1,-,TRBV7-9
CASRPTGLETQYF,TGTGCCAGCAGACCGACAGGATTAGAGACCCAGTACTTC,TRBJ2-5,13,-,-,TRBV6-5
CSVEKRSPTRTGSTDTQYF,TGCAGCGTTGAAAAGAGGAGCCCGACCAGGACAGGGAGCACAGATACGCAGTATTTT,TRBJ2-3,19,TRBD1,once,TRBV29-1
CASSPLYRTSDTGELFF,TGTGCCAGCTCGCCACTGTATAGGACATCGGACACCGGGGAGCTGTTTTTT,TRBJ2-2,17,-,-,TRBV18
CASSPGQGASAFF,TGTGCCAGCTCACCGGGACAGGGGGCATCAGCTTTCTTT,TRBJ1-1,13,TRBD1,-,TRBV18